Listed here are 3 T cell receptor beta chains from one sample, sequenced in a study of T cell responses to AZD1222 COVID-19 vaccine. Produced via immunoSEQ multiplex PCR; TCRdb's table is partial and in-frame only. The table lists tens of thousands of clones, around nine tenths of them singletons. This specimen was peripheral blood, taken on day 0 of MenACWY control vaccination. Receptors originate from an adult in good health.

The chain carries TRBV27 and TRBJ2-5; the match to TRBD2 covers 8 bases. The CDR3 is made up of 17 amino acids. Trimming removed 5 bases from V and 1 base from J; junction bases left unmatched: 12. Germline CDR1 is MNHEY and CDR2 is SMNVEV (reference sequence). CDR3: CASSRPPGLGAQETQYF. The CDR3 DNA reads as TGTGCCAGCAGTCGGCCGCCGGGACTAGGGGCCCAAGAGACCCAGTACTTC.

V and J are TRBV27 and TRBJ1-3; D unresolved. CDR3 length: 13 residues. The germline V and J ends were trimmed by 9 bases and 1 base, with 10 bases remaining between them. Germline values: CDR1 MNHEY, CDR2 SMNVEV (reference sequence). CDR3 DNA: TGTGCCAGTGGCCCCCTATCTGGAAACACCATATATTTT. The encoded protein is CASGPLSGNTIYF.

The sample holds one count of this clone. This chain uses TRBV3-1 (or the pseudogene TRBV3-2) with TRBJ1-5; 8 positions agree with TRBD1. Germline lookup yields CDR1 LGHDT and CDR2 YNNKEL (reference sequence). This CDR3 is built from 15 residues. V shed 5 bases, J shed 3 bases, and the junction held 6 bases outside the gene matches. CDR3 amino acids: CASSKLTGVNQPQHF. As DNA, the CDR3 is TGTGCCAGCAGCAAACTGACAGGGGTCAATCAGCCCCAGCATTTT.